Reported below is one T cell receptor (beta chain). The CDR3 spans 13 residues. Germline CDR1 SGHRS, CDR2 YFSETQ. V was cut by 5 bases and J by 2 bases, with 9 bases left in between. How the authors handled the data: The assay estimated nucleated cells by amplifying reference gene primers. Sequencing was performed with immunoSEQ multiplex PCR; in TCRdb, only in-frame clones are kept and a portion is missing. The V and J calls and clone size are taken from that table; D and trimming were inferred from the DNA. The sample lists around 200,000 clones; more than 75% were seen once. These data originate in a study of blood T cell repertoires in COVID-19. About the study: Italy, Spain and the United States were the sources of the convalescent and acute COVID-19 samples. PBMCs, B-cell-depleted T cells, or T cells provided the cDNA or gDNA that made up the material.

The specimen sequenced was peripheral blood. The sequence derives from a man in his forties with active or convalescent COVID-19. V usage is TRBV5-1 and J usage is TRBJ2-3, with D possibly being TRBD2 (5 bases). The CDR3 DNA sequence: TGCGCCAGCAGTATTAGCGACACAGATACGCAGTATTTT. Its protein is CASSISDTDTQYF.